This TCR beta chain was profiled in a study of CD8+CD57+ T cells in acquired aplastic anemia listed by TCRdb under 2018. In the study overall: DNA extracted from sorted CD4+ and CD8+ cells had a mean of about 3.3 ug, with a range of 0.2 to 27.4 ug. Healthy donor samples averaged about 10 million reads for CD4+ and 11.0 million for CD8+ cells. The paper's findings and limits, for the study overall: Between patients and healthy controls, no significant difference in CD8+ Simpson's diversity was found (P=0.060). Roughly 30 CD8+ CDR3 sequences were found to be shared between patients and controls, but these sequences appeared to be highly expressed in patients and within the immunodominant clones of the patients.

The germline V gene (reference sequence) sets CDR1 to LGHDT and CDR2 to YNNKEL. V is clipped by 8 bases and J by 3 bases, and the sequence between their germline boundaries is 15 bases long. Including the terminal cysteine and phenylalanine, the CDR3 comprises 14 residues. Just CDR3 DNA is preserved here, 42 bases in frame from base 1. In this study, sorted CD4+ and CD8+ T cells from the blood of healthy subjects and of severe aplastic anemia patients had their TCR repertoires deep-sequenced. Ficoll-Paque density gradient centrifugation was used to isolate peripheral blood mononuclear cells. Before DNA was extracted, CD4+ and CD8+ T cells were sorted using either FACS or magnetic beads. Profiling of TCR beta VDJ combinations and CDR3 sequences used genomic DNA as the template. An Illumina HiSeq 2000 was used for TCR repertoire sequencing. The paper's processing steps were these. Repertoires were assessed using TRBV/TRBJ rearrangement plots, CDR3 size and DJ length profiles, and Simpson's diversity index. The most abundant DNA sequence in the deep sequencing data was defined as the immunodominant clone. CDR3 amino acid sequences were checked for sharing between subjects and were compared against published repertoires and the VDJdb database. Clones were called with MiXCR by TCRdb after fastp trimmed the public reads at Q25, and only in-frame beta chains were retained. Every distinct CDR3 protein forms one entry, paired with its most common genes and DNA. These V and J calls are TCRdb output, not the study's own analysis. In all, the sample holds about 180,000 distinct CDR3 sequences, and around 45% of those were seen once. The ten largest clones add up to about 2.9% of the sample.

Worth noting for this clonotype: Its antigen remains unidentified. Per-base quality was not reported, and no clone a single base away is much larger than it.

The material sequenced was sorted CD4+, CD8+, or CD8+CD57+ T cells (not recorded which) from PBMCs. The V gene is TRBV3-1 and the J gene is TRBJ2-3; no D segment can be confidently identified. This TCR came from a human donor in good health. Read as DNA, the sequence is TGTGCCAGCGGGTTAAGGCTCAGAACAGATACGCAGTATTTT. This translates into CASGLRLRTDTQYF.